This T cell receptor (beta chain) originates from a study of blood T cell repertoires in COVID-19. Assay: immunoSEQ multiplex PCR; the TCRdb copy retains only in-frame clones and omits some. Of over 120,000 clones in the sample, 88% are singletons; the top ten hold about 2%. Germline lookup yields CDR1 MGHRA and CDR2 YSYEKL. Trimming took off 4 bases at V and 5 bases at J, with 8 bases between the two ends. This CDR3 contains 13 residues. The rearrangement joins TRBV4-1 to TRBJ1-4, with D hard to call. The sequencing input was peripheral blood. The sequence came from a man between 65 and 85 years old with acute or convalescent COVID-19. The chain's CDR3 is CASSLAVNEKLFF. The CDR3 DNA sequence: TGCGCCAGCAGCCTAGCGGTGAATGAAAAACTGTTTTTT.